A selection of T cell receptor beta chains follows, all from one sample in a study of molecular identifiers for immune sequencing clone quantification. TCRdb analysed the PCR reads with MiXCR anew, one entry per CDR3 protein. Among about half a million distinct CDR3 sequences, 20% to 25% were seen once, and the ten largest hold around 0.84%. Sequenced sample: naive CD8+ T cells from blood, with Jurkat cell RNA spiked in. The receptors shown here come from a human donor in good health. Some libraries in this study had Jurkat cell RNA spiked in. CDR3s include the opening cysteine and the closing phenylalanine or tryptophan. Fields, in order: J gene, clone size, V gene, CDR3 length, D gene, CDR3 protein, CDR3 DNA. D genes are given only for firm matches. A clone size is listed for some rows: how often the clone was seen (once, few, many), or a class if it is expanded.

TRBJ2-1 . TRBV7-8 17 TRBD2 CASSYPWTSGGADEQFF TGTGCCAGCAGCTACCCCTGGACTAGCGGGGGGGCGGATGAGCAGTTCTTC
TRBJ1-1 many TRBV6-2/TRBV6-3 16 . CASSYWRRDPAAEAFF TGTGCCAGCAGTTACTGGAGAAGGGACCCGGCGGCTGAAGCTTTCTTT
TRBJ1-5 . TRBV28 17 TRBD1 CASSSYPDRSYNQPQHF TGTGCCAGCAGTTCGTACCCGGACAGGTCGTACAATCAGCCCCAGCATTTT
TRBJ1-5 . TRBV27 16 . CASSLRLGGSNQPQHF TGTGCCAGCAGTTTAAGGTTGGGGGGAAGCAATCAGCCCCAGCATTTT
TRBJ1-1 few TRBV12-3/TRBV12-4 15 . CASSLAPAGITEAFF TGTGCCAGCAGTTTAGCCCCTGCCGGGATCACTGAAGCTTTCTTT
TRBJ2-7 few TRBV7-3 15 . CASSSDGGFSYEQYF TGTGCCAGCAGCTCCGACGGCGGGTTCTCCTACGAGCAGTACTTC
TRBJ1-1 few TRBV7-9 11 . CATSWDTEAFF TGTGCCACCAGCTGGGACACTGAAGCTTTCTTT
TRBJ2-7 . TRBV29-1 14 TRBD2 CSVLLSGSGYEQYF TGCAGCGTCTTACTAAGCGGGAGTGGCTACGAGCAGTACTTC
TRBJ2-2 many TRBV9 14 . CASSVAANTGELFF TGTGCCAGCAGCGTAGCCGCGAACACCGGGGAGCTGTTTTTT
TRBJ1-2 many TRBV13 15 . CASSLGGQGPYGYTF TGTGCCAGCAGCTTAGGTGGGCAGGGGCCTTATGGCTACACCTTC
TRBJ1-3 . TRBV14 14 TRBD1 CASSPRDRVNTIYF TGTGCCAGCAGCCCGCGGGACAGGGTGAACACCATATATTTT
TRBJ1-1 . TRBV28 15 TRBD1 CASSPRTGGFTGAFF TGTGCCAGCAGTCCACGGACAGGGGGCTTCACTGGAGCTTTCTTT
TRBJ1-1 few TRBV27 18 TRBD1 CASSLYGGQGTSNTEAFF TGTGCCAGCAGTTTATACGGGGGACAGGGGACTTCGAACACTGAAGCTTTCTTT
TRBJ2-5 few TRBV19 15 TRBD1 CASRQGTRTVETQYF TGTGCCAGTAGACAGGGGACGCGCACCGTCGAGACCCAGTACTTC
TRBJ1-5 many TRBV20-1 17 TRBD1 CSARNYADRGSNQPQHF TGCAGTGCTAGAAACTACGCGGACAGGGGTAGCAATCAGCCCCAGCATTTT
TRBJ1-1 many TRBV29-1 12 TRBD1 CSVETGAPEAFF TGCAGCGTTGAGACAGGGGCACCTGAAGCTTTCTTT
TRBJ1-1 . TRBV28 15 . CASSPWESSRPGAFF TGTGCCAGCAGTCCCTGGGAAAGCAGCCGCCCCGGAGCTTTCTTT
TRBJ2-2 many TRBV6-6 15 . CASSYLKPGLRKLFF TGTGCCAGCAGTTACCTTAAGCCCGGTCTCCGGAAACTGTTTTTT
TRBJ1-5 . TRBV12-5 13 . CASAPPHNQPQHF TGTGCTAGTGCCCCCCCCCACAATCAGCCCCAGCATTTT
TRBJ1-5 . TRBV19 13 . CASSIIPHQPQHF TGTGCCAGTAGTATTATCCCTCATCAGCCCCAGCATTTT
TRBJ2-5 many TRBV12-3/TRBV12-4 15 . CASSFGVSDYKTQYF TGTGCCAGCAGTTTCGGGGTTAGCGATTATAAGACCCAGTACTTC
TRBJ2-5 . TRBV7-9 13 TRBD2 CASSFGLAEIQYF TGTGCCAGCAGCTTTGGACTAGCAGAGATCCAGTACTTC
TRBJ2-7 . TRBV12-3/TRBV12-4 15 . CASSPLLQREDEQYF TGTGCCAGCTCCCCTCTTTTGCAGCGCGAGGACGAGCAGTACTTC
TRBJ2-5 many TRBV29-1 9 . CSVLYTQYF TGCAGCGTTCTCTACACCCAGTACTTC
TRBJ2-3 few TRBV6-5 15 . CASSYSLGGAYTQYF TGTGCCAGCAGTTACTCCTTGGGGGGCGCCTATACGCAGTATTTT